These 13 T cell receptor beta chains originate from one sample sequenced in a study of T-cell memory formation after mild COVID-19. MiXCR was run by TCRdb on the 5' RACE reads, yielding one entry per CDR3 protein. The table shows 150,000 to 200,000 distinct CDR3 sequences, with about a fifth occurring only once. Source material: PBMCs or a T cell subset sorted from them (not recorded which). Source of these receptors: a man between 18 and 35 years old who had mild COVID-19 (a few samples of this study predate the infection). Cell type and time point are not known.

The J gene is TRBJ1-1, the V gene TRBV30, with D unresolved. Trimming took off 2 bases at V and 1 base at J, with 8 bases between the two ends. This CDR3 has 13 amino acids. Germline loops: CDR1 GTSNPN, CDR2 SVGIG (reference sequence). The CDR3 DNA sequence: TGTGCCTGGAGTCGCACCGCGAACACTGAAGCTTTCTTT. This gives the protein CAWSRTANTEAFF. The full variable domain, rest sourced from reference TRBV30 and TRBJ1-1, is SQTIHQWPATLVQPVGSPLSLECTVEGTSNPNLYWYRQAAGRGLQLLFYSVGIGQISSEVPQNLSASRPQDRQFILSSKKLLLSDSGFYLCAWSRTANTEAFFGQGTRLTVV.

The chain uses TRBV4-3 and TRBJ2-7, with TRBD1 as a possible D gene (5 bases). Trimming removed 0 bases from V and 9 bases from J, with 15 bases in between. Germline V gene lookup returns CDR1 LGHNA and CDR2 YSLEER. The CDR3 consists of 14 residues. The CDR3 sequence is CASSQELNRPRQYF. The CDR3 DNA sequence: TGCGCCAGCAGCCAAGAGCTCAACAGGCCTCGGCAGTACTTC.

The count of this clonotype is one. V gene TRBV5-5 combines with J gene TRBJ2-2, with TRBD2 identical over 7 bases. This CDR3 has 16 residues. The germline V gene has CDR1 SGHKS and CDR2 YYEKEE (reference sequence). Trimming took 2 bases from V and 3 from J; bases not matched to a gene: 7. CDR3 amino acids: CASSFSGLADTGELFF. The CDR3 nucleotides read TGTGCCAGCAGCTTTTCTGGTCTAGCGGACACCGGGGAGCTGTTTTTT.

This clonotype was found a few times. This chain uses TRBV21-1 with TRBJ1-1. TRBV21-1 is shown as a pseudogene. The CDR3 runs to 20 residues. The CDR3 sequence is CASSMRSSQAGRFRNTEAFF. In nucleotides, the CDR3 is TGTGCCAGCAGCATGAGAAGCTCCCAAGCGGGCCGATTTCGGAACACTGAAGCTTTCTTT.

The chain employs TRBV12-3 or TRBV12-4 and TRBJ1-4; 9 nucleotides line up with TRBD1. Unmatched junction bases numbered 10, after V lost 5 bases and J lost 12 bases. The CDR3 covers 14 residues. The CDR3 DNA is TGTGCCAGCAGTCGAGGGACAGGGTCTTCAGAACTGTTTTTT. As protein: CASSRGTGSSELFF.

This CDR3 reads CASRRQGPGANVLTF. CDR3 nucleotides: TGTGCCAGCAGAAGACAGGGCCCTGGGGCCAACGTCCTGACTTTC. The V call is TRBV2, the J call TRBJ2-6, with 7 positions matching TRBD1. V dropped 6 bases and J dropped 2; count of bases not matched to a gene: 4. Germline-derived CDR1 and CDR2 are SNHLY and FYNNEI. The CDR3 covers 15 residues.

There are a few counts of this clonotype. The junction does not match germline at one end; this may be a read error. The rearrangement links TRBV7-2 to TRBJ1-2; D is unclear. Germline CDR1 and CDR2: SGHTA and FQGNSA. CDR3 length: 12 residues. This chain's CDR3 is CASSLLGYVYTF. The CDR3 nucleotides are TGTGCCAGCAGTCTTCTGGGCTATGTCTACACCTTC.

In this sample, this clonotype turned up a few times. V and J are TRBV4-1 and TRBJ2-3; D not resolved. The length of the CDR3 is 16 residues. Per the germline V gene, CDR1 is MGHRA and CDR2 is YSYEKL. The V end lost 0 bases, the J end lost 0 bases, and 10 bases lay between the germline ends. CDR3 in DNA: TGCGCCAGCAGCCAAGAACGAGCTCCTAGCACAGATACGCAGTATTTT. Residues: CASSQERAPSTDTQYF.

The gene calls are TRBV6-6 and TRBJ2-4, with 7 bases lining up with TRBD1. CDR3 length: 16 amino acids. The junction had 10 bases not matched to a gene; V was cut back by 5 bases and J by 3 bases. CDR1 and CDR2 from the germline V gene are MNHNY and SVGAGI (reference sequence). The CDR3 region has the DNA TGTGCCAGCAGTACTTCAGGGGGAGCGGTCAAAAACATTCAGTACTTC. It is translated as CASSTSGGAVKNIQYF.

The rearrangement links TRBV2 to TRBJ1-6, with D tentatively TRBD1 (5 bases). CDR3 length equals 16 residues. Germline lookup yields CDR1 SNHLY and CDR2 FYNNEI. Trimming stripped 3 bases from V and 7 bases from J, with 16 bases between. CDR3 DNA: TGTGCCAGCAGTGAGGGTGGTCAGGGCCGAAATTCACCCCTCCACTTT. Translation: CASSEGGQGRNSPLHF.

The chain uses TRBV6-1 and TRBJ2-1, with a possible D match to TRBD2 (6 bases). Trimming stripped 4 bases from V and 8 bases from J, with 9 bases between. Germline CDR1 reads MNHNS; CDR2 reads SASEGT. The CDR3 has 12 residues. CDR3 residues: CASSGQRDEQFF. CDR3 nucleotide sequence: TGTGCCAGCAGTGGGCAGCGGGATGAGCAGTTCTTC.

This clonotype was detected a few times. The V gene is TRBV5-1, the J gene TRBJ2-5, with D possibly being TRBD2 (6 bases). Germline-derived CDR1 and CDR2 are SGHRS and YFSETQ. The CDR3 totals 14 residues. With 4 bases removed from V and 1 base from J, the gap between germline ends came to 11 bases. The CDR3 is CASSAGPIQETQYF. For the CDR3, the DNA is TGCGCCAGCAGCGCGGGACCGATCCAAGAGACCCAGTACTTC.

There are a few counts of this clonotype. The rearrangement joins TRBV10-3 to TRBJ2-1, with 10 bases matching TRBD2. This CDR3 is 15 amino acids long. After removal of 6 bases from V and 2 bases from J, the junction contained 4 bases not matched to a gene. CDR1 is ENHRY and CDR2 is SYGVKD in the germline V gene. CDR3 nucleotides: TGTGCCATCAGCGCTAGCGGGGGCCCCTACAATGAGCAGTTCTTC. Translated, it gives CAISASGGPYNEQFF.